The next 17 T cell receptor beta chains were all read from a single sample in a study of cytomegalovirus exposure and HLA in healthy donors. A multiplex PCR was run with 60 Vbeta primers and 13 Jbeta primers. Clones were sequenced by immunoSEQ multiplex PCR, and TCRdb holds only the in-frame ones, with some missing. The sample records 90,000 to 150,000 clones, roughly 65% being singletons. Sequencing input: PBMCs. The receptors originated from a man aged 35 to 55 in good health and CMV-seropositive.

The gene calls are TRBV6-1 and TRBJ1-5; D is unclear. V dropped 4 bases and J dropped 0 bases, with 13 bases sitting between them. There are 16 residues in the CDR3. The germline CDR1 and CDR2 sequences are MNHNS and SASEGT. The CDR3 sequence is CASSGSAGYSNQPQHF. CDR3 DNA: TGTGCCAGCAGTGGGTCGGCAGGTTATAGCAATCAGCCCCAGCATTTT.

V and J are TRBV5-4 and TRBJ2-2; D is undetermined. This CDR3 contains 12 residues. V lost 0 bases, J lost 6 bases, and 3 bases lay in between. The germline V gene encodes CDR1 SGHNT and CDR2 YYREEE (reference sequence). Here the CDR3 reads CASSLAPGELFF. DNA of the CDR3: TGTGCCAGCAGCTTGGCTCCCGGGGAGCTGTTTTTT. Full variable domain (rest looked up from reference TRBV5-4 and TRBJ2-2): ETGVTQSPTHLIKTRGQQVTLRCSSQSGHNTVSWYQQALGQGPQFIFQYYREEENGRGNFPPRFSGLQFPNYSSELNVNALELDDSALYLCASSLAPGELFFGEGSRLTVL.

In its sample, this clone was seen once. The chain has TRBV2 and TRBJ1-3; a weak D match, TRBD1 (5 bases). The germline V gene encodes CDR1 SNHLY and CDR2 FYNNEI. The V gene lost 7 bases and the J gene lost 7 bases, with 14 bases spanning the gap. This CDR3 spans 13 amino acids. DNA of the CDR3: TGTGCCAGCAAACCCTCTGACAGTAACACCATATATTTT. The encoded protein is CASKPSDSNTIYF.

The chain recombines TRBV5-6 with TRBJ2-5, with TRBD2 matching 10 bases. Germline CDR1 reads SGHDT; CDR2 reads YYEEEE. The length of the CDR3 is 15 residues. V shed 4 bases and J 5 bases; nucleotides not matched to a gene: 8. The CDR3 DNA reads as TGTGCCAGCAGCACCGGGACTAGCGAGGGGGAGACCCAGTACTTC. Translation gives CASSTGTSEGETQYF. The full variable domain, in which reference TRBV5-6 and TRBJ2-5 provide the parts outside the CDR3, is DAGVTQSPTHLIKTRGQQVTLRCSPKSGHDTVSWYQQALGQGPQFIFQYYEEEERQRGNFPDRFSGHQFPNYSSELNVNALLLGDSALYLCASSTGTSEGETQYFGPGTRLLVL.

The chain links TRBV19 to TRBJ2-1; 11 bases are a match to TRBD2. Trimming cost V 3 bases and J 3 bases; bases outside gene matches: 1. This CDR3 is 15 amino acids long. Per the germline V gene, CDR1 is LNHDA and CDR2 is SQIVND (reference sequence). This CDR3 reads CASSMGLADYNEQFF. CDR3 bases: TGTGCCAGTAGTATGGGACTAGCGGACTACAATGAGCAGTTCTTC. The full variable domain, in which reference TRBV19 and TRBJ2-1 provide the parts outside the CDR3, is DGGITQSPKYLFRKEGQNVTLSCEQNLNHDAMYWYRQDPGQGLRLIYYSQIVNDFQKGDIAEGYSVSREKKESFPLTVTSAQKNPTAFYLCASSMGLADYNEQFFGPGTRLTVL.

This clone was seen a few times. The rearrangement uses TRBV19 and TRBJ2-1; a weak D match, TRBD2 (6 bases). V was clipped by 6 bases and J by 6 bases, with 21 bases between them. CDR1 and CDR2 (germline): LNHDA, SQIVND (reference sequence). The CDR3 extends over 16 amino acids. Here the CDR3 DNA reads TGTGCCAGTAGAGCACCGGGACTCCCCTCCATCAATGAGCAGTTCTTC. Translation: CASRAPGLPSINEQFF.

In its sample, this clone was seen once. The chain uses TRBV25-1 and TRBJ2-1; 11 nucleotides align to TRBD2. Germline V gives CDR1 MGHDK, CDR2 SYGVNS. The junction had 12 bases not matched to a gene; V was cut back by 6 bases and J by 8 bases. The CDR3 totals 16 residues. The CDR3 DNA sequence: TGTGCCAGCAGGCGGGGAACTAGCGGGAGCGTTTATGAGCAGTTCTTC. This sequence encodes CASRRGTSGSVYEQFF.

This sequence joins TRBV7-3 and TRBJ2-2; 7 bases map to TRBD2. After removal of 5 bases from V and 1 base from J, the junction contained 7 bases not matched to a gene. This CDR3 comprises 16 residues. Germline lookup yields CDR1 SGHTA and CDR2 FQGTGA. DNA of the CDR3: TGTGCCAGCAGCCCACCGGCGGGGGAGAACACCGGGGAGCTGTTTTTT. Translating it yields CASSPPAGENTGELFF.

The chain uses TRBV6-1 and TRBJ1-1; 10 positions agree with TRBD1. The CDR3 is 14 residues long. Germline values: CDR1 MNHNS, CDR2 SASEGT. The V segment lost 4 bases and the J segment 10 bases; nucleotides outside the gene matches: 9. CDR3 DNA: TGTGCCAGCAGTGTTGACAGGGGGCTGCTCCGAGCTTTCTTT. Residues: CASSVDRGLLRAFF.

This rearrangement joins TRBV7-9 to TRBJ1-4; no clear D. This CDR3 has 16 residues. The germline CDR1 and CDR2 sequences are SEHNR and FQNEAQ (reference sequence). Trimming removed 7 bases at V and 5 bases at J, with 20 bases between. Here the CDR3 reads CASILYGGFTNEKLFF. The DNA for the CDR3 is TGTGCCAGCATCCTCTACGGCGGCTTTACCAATGAAAAACTGTTTTTT.

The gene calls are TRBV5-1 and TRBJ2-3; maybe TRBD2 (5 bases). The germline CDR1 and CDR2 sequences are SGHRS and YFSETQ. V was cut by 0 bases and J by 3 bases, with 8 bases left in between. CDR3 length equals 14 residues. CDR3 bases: TGCGCCAGCAGCTTGGGCCCGGGAACAGATACGCAGTATTTT. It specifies CASSLGPGTDTQYF.

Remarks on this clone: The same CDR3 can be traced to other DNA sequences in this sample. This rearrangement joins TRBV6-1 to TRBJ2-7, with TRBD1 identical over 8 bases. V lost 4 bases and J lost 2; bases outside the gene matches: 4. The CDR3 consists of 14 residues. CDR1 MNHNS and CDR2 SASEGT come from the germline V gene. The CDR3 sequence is CASSGRTGTYEQYF. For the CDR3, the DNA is TGTGCCAGCAGTGGACGGACAGGGACCTACGAGCAGTACTTC.

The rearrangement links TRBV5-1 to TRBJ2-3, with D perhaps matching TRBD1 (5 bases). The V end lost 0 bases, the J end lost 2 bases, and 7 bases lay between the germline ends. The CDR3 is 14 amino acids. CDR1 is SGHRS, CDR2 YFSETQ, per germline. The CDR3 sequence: CASSLGGPTDTQYF. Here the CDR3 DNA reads TGCGCCAGCAGCTTGGGGGGCCCCACAGATACGCAGTATTTT.

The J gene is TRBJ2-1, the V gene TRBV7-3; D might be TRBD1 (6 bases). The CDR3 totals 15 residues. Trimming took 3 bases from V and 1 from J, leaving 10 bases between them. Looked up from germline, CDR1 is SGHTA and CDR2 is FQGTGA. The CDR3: CASSFQGPSYNEQFF. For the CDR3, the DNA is TGTGCCAGCAGCTTTCAGGGGCCATCCTACAATGAGCAGTTCTTC.

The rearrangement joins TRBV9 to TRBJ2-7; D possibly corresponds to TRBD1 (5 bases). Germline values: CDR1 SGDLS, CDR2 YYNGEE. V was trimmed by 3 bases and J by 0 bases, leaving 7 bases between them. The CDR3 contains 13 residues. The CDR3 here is CASSGTNSYEQYF. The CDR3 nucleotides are TGTGCCAGCAGCGGGACAAACTCCTACGAGCAGTACTTC.

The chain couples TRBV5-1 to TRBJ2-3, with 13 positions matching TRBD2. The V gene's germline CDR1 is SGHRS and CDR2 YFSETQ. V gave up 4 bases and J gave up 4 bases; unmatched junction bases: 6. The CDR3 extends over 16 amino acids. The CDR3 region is CASSGTSGALPDTQYF. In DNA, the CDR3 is TGCGCCAGCAGCGGGACTAGCGGGGCCCTGCCAGATACGCAGTATTTT.

CDR3 bases: TGTGCCAGCAGTTGGGACAGGGTCTCAGATACGCAGTATTTT. Protein product: CASSWDRVSDTQYF. V usage is TRBV6-5 and J usage is TRBJ2-3, with 9 bases matching TRBD1. Germline trimming cut 4 bases from V and 4 bases from J; bases unmatched to any gene: 3. This CDR3 comprises 14 residues. From germline, CDR1 is MNHEY and CDR2 SVGAGI.